Shown below are 28 T cell receptor beta chains from a single sample sequenced in a study of cytomegalovirus exposure and HLA in healthy donors. PCR primers comprised 60 Vbeta and 13 Jbeta primers. Generated by immunoSEQ multiplex PCR, the TCRdb table keeps only in-frame clones and is missing some. Of around 150,000 clones in the sample, 84% were seen once. What was sequenced was PBMCs. The receptors derive from a man aged 18 to 29 in good health and CMV-seronegative.

The V gene is TRBV19, the J gene TRBJ2-1; D might be TRBD2 (5 bases). Germline CDR1 and CDR2: LNHDA and SQIVND (reference sequence). The CDR3 contains 18 residues. Between the trimmed V and J ends, which lost 2 bases and 0 bases, there was a span of 17 bases. The CDR3 sequence is CASSITGKRKGSYNEQFF. The CDR3, as DNA: TGTGCCAGTAGTATAACTGGAAAGCGGAAGGGCTCCTACAATGAGCAGTTCTTC.

V usage is TRBV13 and J usage is TRBJ2-7, with 8 nucleotides matching TRBD1. The trim removed 4 bases at V and 10 bases at J, leaving 9 bases unmatched. There are 13 residues in the CDR3. Germline V gene lookup returns CDR1 PRHDT and CDR2 FYEKMQ (reference sequence). DNA for the CDR3: TGTGCCAGCAGCTCGGCAGGGGGCCCTCCCCAGTACTTC. This codes for CASSSAGGPPQYF.

The chain couples TRBV5-4 to TRBJ1-2; 7 positions match TRBD1. The germline CDR1 and CDR2 sequences are SGHNT and YYREEE (reference sequence). The V and J ends lost 4 bases and 0 bases, in that order; junction bases with no gene match: 3. The CDR3 is 14 amino acids. CDR3 sequence: CASSPTGSNYGYTF. The CDR3 bases are TGTGCCAGCAGCCCGACAGGGTCTAACTATGGCTACACCTTC. The full variable domain, rest sourced from reference TRBV5-4 and TRBJ1-2, is ETGVTQSPTHLIKTRGQQVTLRCSSQSGHNTVSWYQQALGQGPQFIFQYYREEENGRGNFPPRFSGLQFPNYSSELNVNALELDDSALYLCASSPTGSNYGYTFGSGTRLTVV.

This clone was counted only a few times. The chain combines TRBV29-1 with TRBJ2-5, with 12 bases that match TRBD2. Germline CDR1 and CDR2: SQVTM and ANQGSEA. The CDR3 runs to 16 residues. V gave up 3 bases and J gave up 4 bases; unmatched junction bases: 9. CDR3 in DNA: TGCAGCGTTGATGGCCTAGCGGGAGGGCCTTTAGAGACCCAGTACTTC. This gives the protein CSVDGLAGGPLETQYF. Together with reference TRBV29-1 and TRBJ2-5, the CDR3 gives the full variable domain: SAVISQKPSRDICQRGTSLTIQCQVDSQVTMMFWYRQQPGQSLTLIATANQGSEATYESGFVIDKFPISRPNLTFSTLTVSNMSPEDSSIYLCSVDGLAGGPLETQYFGPGTRLLVL.

In this sample, this clone turned up a few times. The chain joins TRBV4-2 to TRBJ2-3, with D unclear. V was shortened by 0 bases and J by 2 bases, with 9 bases between the two germline ends. Germline V gene data show CDR1 as LGHNA and CDR2 as YNFKEQ. This CDR3 region has 15 residues. CDR3 nucleotide sequence: TGTGCCAGCAGCCAAGATCTTCGCGTCACAGATACGCAGTATTTT. Translation: CASSQDLRVTDTQYF.

The rearrangement uses TRBV9 and TRBJ2-7; 11 positions agree with TRBD2. CDR3 length: 15 amino acids. V dropped 0 bases and J dropped 6; count of bases not matched to a gene: 5. CDR1 is SGDLS, CDR2 YYNGEE, per germline. The CDR3 spells CASSVVAGGQGEQYF. The CDR3 bases are TGTGCCAGCAGCGTAGTAGCGGGAGGGCAGGGCGAGCAGTACTTC.

The chain carries TRBV28 and TRBJ2-7; D unresolved. Trimming cost V 5 bases and J 4 bases, with 6 bases left between them. Germline CDR1 MDHEN, CDR2 SYDVKM. The CDR3 loop spans 11 amino acids. CDR3 nucleotide sequence: TGTGCCAGCAGTGCGAGGTACGAGCAGTACTTC. Residues: CASSARYEQYF.

This clone appeared once. The rearrangement uses TRBV28 and TRBJ1-4; possibly TRBD1 for D (5 bases). Trimming took 5 bases from V and 10 from J, leaving 14 bases between them. The CDR3 length is 13 residues. CDR1 and CDR2 from the germline V gene are MDHEN and SYDVKM. CDR3 sequence: CASSPGVRGKLFF. The CDR3 nucleotides read TGTGCCAGCAGTCCGGGGGTCCGGGGAAAACTGTTTTTT.

The gene calls are TRBV19 and TRBJ1-5; 8 nucleotides align to TRBD1. Germline V gives CDR1 LNHDA, CDR2 SQIVND (reference sequence). Trimming removed 0 bases from V and 11 bases from J; junction bases left unmatched: 18. This CDR3 region has 18 residues. The chain's CDR3 is CASSIDHERQGTSEAQHF. CDR3 DNA: TGTGCCAGTAGTATAGATCATGAGAGACAGGGGACGTCTGAGGCCCAGCATTTT.

In this sample, this clone turned up once. The chain carries TRBV5-1 and TRBJ2-1; D may be TRBD1 (6 bases). The CDR3 is 12 residues long. Germline CDR1 SGHRS, CDR2 YFSETQ. Trimming pared 0 bases from V and 8 bases from J, leaving 6 bases between. DNA for the CDR3: TGCGCCAGCAGCTTGGGGGGGCATGAGCAGTTCTTC. Protein sequence: CASSLGGHEQFF.

The chain's CDR3 is CASSFPLPVGELFF. CDR3 DNA: TGTGCCAGCAGTTTTCCCCTCCCCGTCGGGGAGCTGTTTTTT. V is TRBV28 and J is TRBJ2-2, with D uncertain. The CDR3 runs 14 residues. Germline CDR1 is MDHEN and CDR2 is SYDVKM. V gave up 3 bases and J gave up 7 bases, with 12 bases separating them. Together with reference TRBV28 and TRBJ2-2, the CDR3 gives the full variable domain: DVKVTQSSRYLVKRTGEKVFLECVQDMDHENMFWYRQDPGLGLRLIYFSYDVKMKEKGDIPEGYSVSREKKERFSLILESASTNQTSMYLCASSFPLPVGELFFGEGSRLTVL.

In regard to this clone: A read error may account for a junction end that differs from germline. The chain employs TRBV7-8 and TRBJ1-2; TRBD1 aligns across 10 bases. This CDR3 spans 15 amino acids. CDR1 and CDR2 (germline): SGHVS, FQNEAQ. This CDR3 is CASSLGDRGSYGYAF. In DNA form, the CDR3 reads TGTGCCAGCAGCTTAGGGGACAGGGGTTCCTATGGCTACGCCTTC.

This clone was observed a few times. The V call is TRBV18, the J call TRBJ2-1; 12 bases are a match to TRBD2. V was pared by 4 bases and J by 0 bases, with 16 bases of the junction left unmatched. Germline CDR1 KGHSH, CDR2 LQKENI. This CDR3 has 21 amino acids. In DNA, the CDR3 is TGTGCCAGCTCACGCATAATGGTGAGACTAGCGGGGGAGAGCTCCTACAATGAGCAGTTCTTC. Residues: CASSRIMVRLAGESSYNEQFF.

J is TRBJ2-7 and V is TRBV5-4, with a weak D call TRBD1 (5 bases). The CDR3 length is 12 residues. The germline V gene has CDR1 SGHNT and CDR2 YYREEE (reference sequence). Trimming pared 3 bases from V and 3 bases from J, leaving 7 bases between. CDR3 sequence reads: CASSSTVYEQYF. CDR3 sequence (DNA): TGTGCCAGCAGCTCGACAGTCTACGAGCAGTACTTC.

V usage is TRBV20-1 and J usage is TRBJ2-1, with D tentatively TRBD2 (6 bases). Trimming pared 5 bases from V and 12 bases from J, leaving 11 bases between. Germline V gives CDR1 DFQATT, CDR2 SNEGSKA (reference sequence). The CDR3 length is 10 residues. The CDR3 sequence is CSAAPGAQFF. CDR3 in DNA: TGCAGTGCTGCACCGGGAGCGCAGTTCTTC.

The chain combines TRBV7-9 with TRBJ2-7; 7 positions match TRBD2. The CDR3 is 12 amino acids. Germline CDR1 reads SEHNR; CDR2 reads FQNEAQ (reference sequence). After removal of 10 bases from V and 0 bases from J, the junction contained 3 bases not matched to a gene. This chain's CDR3 is CATGGSSYEQYF. DNA of the CDR3: TGTGCCACCGGGGGGAGCTCCTACGAGCAGTACTTC.

This chain joins TRBV9 and TRBJ2-3; 10 bases map to TRBD2. CDR3 length: 18 residues. V lost 4 bases to trimming and J lost 1 base; unmatched junction nucleotides: 12. From germline, CDR1 is SGDLS and CDR2 YYNGEE. The CDR3 DNA sequence: TGTGCCAGCAGCCGGGGGGTAGCGGGGGGCAGCGGCACAGATACGCAGTATTTT. Protein sequence: CASSRGVAGGSGTDTQYF.

The V gene is TRBV11-2, the J gene TRBJ1-1; D is undetermined. The CDR3 consists of 14 residues. Deletions cut 8 bases from V and 0 bases from J, with 13 bases between. Germline CDR1 reads SGHAT; CDR2 reads FQNNGV. This chain's CDR3 is CASASGRVNTEAFF. DNA of the CDR3: TGTGCCAGCGCCTCCGGGAGGGTGAACACTGAAGCTTTCTTT.

The sample holds one count of this clone. The chain couples TRBV7-9 to TRBJ2-2; D perhaps matches TRBD1 (6 bases). Germline V gives CDR1 SEHNR, CDR2 FQNEAQ (reference sequence). The length of the CDR3 is 15 residues. Deletions cut 3 bases from V and 2 bases from J, with 10 bases between. The CDR3: CASSFQGPNTGELFF. The CDR3, as DNA: TGTGCCAGCAGCTTCCAGGGGCCTAACACCGGGGAGCTGTTTTTT.

The chain carries TRBV7-9 and TRBJ2-5, with D tentatively TRBD1 (5 bases). V was clipped by 3 bases and J by 2 bases, with 13 bases between them. The germline V gene has CDR1 SEHNR and CDR2 FQNEAQ (reference sequence). The length of the CDR3 is 15 residues. This chain's CDR3 is CASSFIDREQETQYF. CDR3 sequence (DNA): TGTGCCAGCAGCTTTATCGACAGAGAGCAAGAGACCCAGTACTTC.

This sequence joins TRBV27 and TRBJ2-1, with a weak D call TRBD2 (5 bases). Germline V gene sequence: CDR1 MNHEY, CDR2 SMNVEV (reference sequence). This CDR3 contains 17 residues. Trimming stripped 6 bases from V and 1 base from J, with 19 bases between. CDR3 protein: CASSLRVRPGSYNEQFF. The CDR3 nucleotides are TGTGCCAGCAGCCTCCGCGTCCGTCCGGGATCCTACAATGAGCAGTTCTTC.

The chain couples TRBV2 to TRBJ1-3; D is perhaps TRBD1 (6 bases). The CDR3 runs 13 residues. Trimming shortened V by 3 bases and J by 8 bases, and 11 bases separated the two germline ends. From germline, CDR1 is SNHLY and CDR2 FYNNEI. This chain's CDR3 is CASSDRGRDTIYF. In DNA form, the CDR3 reads TGTGCCAGCAGTGACAGGGGTCGGGACACCATATATTTT.

The rearrangement links TRBV28 to TRBJ2-1; possible D gene TRBD1, 5 bases. There are 13 residues in the CDR3. Germline CDR1 MDHEN, CDR2 SYDVKM. V lost 3 bases and J 4 bases, leaving 7 bases between the germline ends. CDR3 sequence: CASSLTEYNEQFF. Here the CDR3 DNA reads TGTGCCAGCAGTTTGACAGAATACAATGAGCAGTTCTTC.

The rearrangement links TRBV9 to TRBJ1-3; 8 nucleotides line up with TRBD1. Germline V gene data show CDR1 as SGDLS and CDR2 as YYNGEE. After removal of 3 bases from V and 3 bases from J, the junction contained 14 bases not matched to a gene. The length of the CDR3 is 18 residues. CDR3 region: CASSALPGQGRVGNTIYF. As DNA, the CDR3 is TGTGCCAGCAGCGCACTACCCGGACAGGGAAGAGTTGGAAACACCATATATTTT.

The chain is built from TRBV5-6 and TRBJ2-2, with 12 nucleotides matching TRBD2. The CDR3 runs to 18 residues. Per germline, CDR1 SGHDT and CDR2 YYEEEE. Germline trimming cut 0 bases from V and 6 bases from J; bases unmatched to any gene: 9. CDR3 region: CASSLELTSGRWSGELFF. CDR3 coding DNA: TGTGCCAGCAGCTTGGAACTGACTAGCGGGAGATGGTCCGGGGAGCTGTTTTTT.

The V and J genes are TRBV7-9 and TRBJ2-5; D remains ambiguous. The end of the DNA fits TRBJ2-7 better, so the J call may be wrong. The germline V gene has CDR1 SEHNR and CDR2 FQNEAQ (reference sequence). There are 14 residues in the CDR3. This CDR3 reads CASSLTIVPYEQYF. CDR3 DNA sequence: TGTGCCAGCAGCTTAACCATAGTCCCCTACGAGCAGTACTTC.

The chain has TRBV28 and TRBJ2-7; D may be TRBD1 (6 bases). The V and J ends lost 3 bases and 2 bases respectively, with 23 bases between them. Germline V CDR1 and CDR2: MDHEN, SYDVKM. The CDR3 runs to 18 residues. The CDR3 region is CASSLDGQFRGGTYEQYF. CDR3 coding DNA: TGTGCCAGCAGTTTGGACGGACAGTTCCGGGGCGGAACCTACGAGCAGTACTTC.

The chain couples TRBV6-5 to TRBJ2-3; 9 bases map to TRBD1. Germline CDR1 and CDR2: MNHEY and SVGAGI. V gave up 5 bases and J gave up 7 bases; unmatched junction bases: 7. The CDR3 is made up of 14 amino acids. The CDR3 here is CASSRDRGRNTQYF. DNA for the CDR3: TGTGCCAGCAGTCGCGACAGGGGGAGGAATACGCAGTATTTT.